Shown below are 30 T cell receptor beta chains from a single sample sequenced in a study of cytomegalovirus exposure and HLA in healthy donors. A multiplex PCR was run with 60 Vbeta primers and 13 Jbeta primers. Sequenced by immunoSEQ multiplex PCR; TCRdb stores in-frame clones only, minus some. The repertoire holds just over 200,000 clones, with 70% as singletons. Material: PBMCs. The origin of the receptors is a man in his forties in good health and CMV-seropositive.

The chain has TRBV9 and TRBJ2-1; D call uncertain. Deletions cut 4 bases from V and 10 bases from J, with 12 bases between. Germline V gene lookup returns CDR1 SGDLS and CDR2 YYNGEE. This CDR3 spans 12 amino acids. The CDR3 loop is CASSSLSREQFF. As DNA, the CDR3 is TGTGCCAGCAGCTCTCTTTCGAGGGAGCAGTTCTTC. The variable domain in full, completed from reference TRBV9 and TRBJ2-1, reads DSGVTQTPKHLITATGQRVTLRCSPRSGDLSVYWYQQSLDQGLQFLIQYYNGEERAKGNILERFSAQQFPDLHSELNLSSLELGDSALYFCASSSLSREQFFGPGTRLTVL.

The V gene is TRBV19, the J gene TRBJ1-1; 7 bases fit TRBD1. The CDR3 runs 11 residues. With 10 bases clipped from V and 5 bases from J, the junction kept 4 bases outside the gene matches. Germline values: CDR1 LNHDA, CDR2 SQIVND (reference sequence). Written as DNA, the CDR3 is TGTGCCATTTCCAGGGGGACTGAAGCTTTCTTT. Residues: CAISRGTEAFF.

A few counts support this clone. The gene calls are TRBV5-6 and TRBJ2-7, with 12 bases aligning to TRBD1. Per germline, CDR1 SGHDT and CDR2 YYEEEE. The CDR3 sequence is 14 residues long. V lost 2 bases to trimming and J lost 6 bases; unmatched junction nucleotides: 3. The CDR3 DNA follows: TGTGCCAGCAGCTTTGGGACAGGGGGCGGCGAGCAGTACTTC. It codes for CASSFGTGGGEQYF.

The gene calls are TRBV4-3 and TRBJ1-4; 7 bases are a match to TRBD1. V lost 0 bases to trimming and J lost 4 bases; unmatched junction nucleotides: 5. CDR1 and CDR2 from the germline V gene are LGHNA and YSLEER. The CDR3 contains 16 residues. The CDR3 here is CASSQDLGQLNEKLFF. In nucleotides, the CDR3 is TGCGCCAGCAGCCAAGATTTGGGACAGCTTAATGAAAAACTGTTTTTT.

This clone was seen only once. This rearrangement joins TRBV4-1 to TRBJ2-1; 11 positions match TRBD2. The germline CDR1 and CDR2 sequences are MGHRA and YSYEKL. J gave up 6 bases and V 0 bases, and 4 bases lay outside the gene matches. This CDR3 spans 16 amino acids. CDR3 sequence reads: CASSQDRLAGGNEQFF. The CDR3 DNA is TGCGCCAGCAGCCAAGATCGCCTAGCGGGGGGCAATGAGCAGTTCTTC.

The V and J genes are TRBV7-6 and TRBJ1-2, with D hard to call. Germline loops: CDR1 SGHVS, CDR2 FNYEAQ. CDR3 length: 12 residues. The V gene lost 8 bases and the J gene lost 6 bases, with 13 bases spanning the gap. CDR3 coding DNA: TGTGCCAGCTCTGCGGCCTCCGATGGCTACACCTTC. It codes for CASSAASDGYTF.

The genes are TRBV7-2 and TRBJ1-4; D unresolved. CDR3 length: 15 residues. Germline lookup yields CDR1 SGHTA and CDR2 FQGNSA. The germline V and J ends were trimmed by 5 bases and 0 bases, with 10 bases remaining between them. As DNA, the CDR3 is TGTGCCAGCAGCCCCAGTCAAGCAACTAATGAAAAACTGTTTTTT. As protein: CASSPSQATNEKLFF.

The V gene is TRBV29-1, the J gene TRBJ2-2; 8 nucleotides align to TRBD1. CDR3 length: 15 residues. Germline loops: CDR1 SQVTM, CDR2 ANQGSEA. V lost 4 bases, J lost 5 bases, and 9 bases stayed unmatched. The CDR3 here is CSVGTGFSLTGELFF. CDR3 nucleotides: TGCAGCGTTGGGACAGGGTTTAGTTTAACCGGGGAGCTGTTTTTT.

The chain carries TRBV19 and TRBJ1-6, with 9 bases that match TRBD1. CDR1 and CDR2 (germline): LNHDA, SQIVND (reference sequence). This CDR3 comprises 14 residues. The trim removed 9 bases at V and 7 bases at J, leaving 7 bases unmatched. In DNA form, the CDR3 reads TGTGCCAGCCAAGGGACAGGGAAGAATTCACCCCTCCACTTT. This codes for CASQGTGKNSPLHF. The full variable domain, its missing parts supplied by reference TRBV19 and TRBJ1-6, is DGGITQSPKYLFRKEGQNVTLSCEQNLNHDAMYWYRQDPGQGLRLIYYSQIVNDFQKGDIAEGYSVSREKKESFPLTVTSAQKNPTAFYLCASQGTGKNSPLHFGNGTRLTVT.

V is TRBV29-1 and J is TRBJ1-2, with unresolved D. Trimming removed 7 bases from V and 8 bases from J, with 5 bases in between. This CDR3 is built from 8 residues. The germline V gene has CDR1 SQVTM and CDR2 ANQGSEA. The CDR3 DNA sequence: TGCAGCGCGGAGGGCTACACCTTC. Translation: CSAEGYTF. The full variable domain, completed using reference TRBV29-1 and TRBJ1-2, is SAVISQKPSRDICQRGTSLTIQCQVDSQVTMMFWYRQQPGQSLTLIATANQGSEATYESGFVIDKFPISRPNLTFSTLTVSNMSPEDSSIYLCSAEGYTFGSGTRLTVV.

This clone turned up a few times. V usage is TRBV4-1 and J usage is TRBJ2-2; 7 nucleotides align to TRBD1. The length of the CDR3 is 18 residues. V lost 0 bases to trimming and J lost 1 base; unmatched junction nucleotides: 8. Germline V CDR1 and CDR2: MGHRA, YSYEKL. CDR3 sequence: CASSQDPQTGLNTGELFF. As DNA, the CDR3 is TGCGCCAGCAGCCAAGACCCTCAGACAGGGTTGAACACCGGGGAGCTGTTTTTT.

The chain couples TRBV19 to TRBJ1-2, with D possibly matching TRBD1 (6 bases). This CDR3 contains 17 residues. Germline V gene lookup returns CDR1 LNHDA and CDR2 SQIVND (reference sequence). V gave up 8 bases and J gave up 5 bases, with 27 bases separating them. CDR3 loop: CASLHILSSGTQYGYTF. CDR3 sequence (DNA): TGTGCCAGTCTCCATATTTTATCTTCCGGGACACAGTATGGCTACACCTTC.

This chain joins TRBV2 and TRBJ2-3; 10 bases line up with TRBD2. V shed 5 bases, J shed 2 bases, and the junction held 4 bases outside the gene matches. The CDR3 covers 15 residues. The germline V gene has CDR1 SNHLY and CDR2 FYNNEI. This CDR3 reads CASSSLAGPTDTQYF. The CDR3 coding sequence is TGTGCCAGCAGTTCACTAGCGGGGCCCACAGATACGCAGTATTTT.

The V call is TRBV5-1, the J call TRBJ2-2, with 7 bases aligning to TRBD1. The V and J ends lost 0 bases and 8 bases, in that order; junction bases with no gene match: 10. The germline V gene has CDR1 SGHRS and CDR2 YFSETQ. The CDR3 runs to 16 residues. CDR3 sequence reads: CASSLVQGSSPGELFF. CDR3 bases: TGCGCCAGCAGCTTGGTACAGGGGAGCTCACCGGGGGAGCTGTTTTTT.

The chain has TRBV14 and TRBJ2-3; 7 bases agree with TRBD1. The CDR3 is 14 amino acids. The V segment lost 1 base and the J segment 4 bases; nucleotides outside the gene matches: 2. Per germline, CDR1 SGHDN and CDR2 FVKESK. The CDR3 DNA follows: TGTGCCAGCAGCCAAGTAGACAGGGCAGATACGCAGTATTTT. As protein: CASSQVDRADTQYF.

The rearrangement links TRBV20-1 to TRBJ1-1; 8 bases map to TRBD1. The CDR3 consists of 11 residues. Losses at the gene ends were 5 bases for V and 10 bases for J; bases not matched to a gene: 6. Per germline, CDR1 DFQATT and CDR2 SNEGSKA (reference sequence). The CDR3 region is CSAPQGAGAFF. As DNA, the CDR3 is TGCAGTGCTCCTCAGGGGGCGGGAGCTTTCTTT.

This clone was detected only a few times. The J gene is TRBJ2-2, the V gene TRBV18; possibly TRBD1 for D (5 bases). Germline V gene data show CDR1 as KGHSH and CDR2 as LQKENI. V was clipped by 2 bases and J by 8 bases, with 18 bases between them. The CDR3 spans 16 residues. CDR3 sequence (DNA): TGTGCCAGCTCACCAGTAGGGGCGCACACCGAGGGGGAGCTGTTTTTT. This gives the protein CASSPVGAHTEGELFF.

This rearrangement joins TRBV6-6 to TRBJ1-2, with D perhaps matching TRBD1 (6 bases). Germline V gene data show CDR1 as MNHNY and CDR2 as SVGAGI (reference sequence). Deletions cut 6 bases from V and 2 bases from J, with 10 bases between. The CDR3 is 13 residues long. The CDR3 protein is CASSPTGNYGYTF. The CDR3 DNA sequence: TGTGCCAGCAGCCCAACAGGGAACTATGGCTACACCTTC.

This clone was observed once. The chain links TRBV4-3 to TRBJ1-2; no clear D. This CDR3 contains 14 residues. The germline V gene encodes CDR1 LGHNA and CDR2 YSLEER. Trimming took off 4 bases at V and 8 bases at J, with 17 bases between the two ends. CDR3 region: CASSPQERFMGYTF. CDR3 in DNA: TGCGCCAGCAGCCCCCAAGAACGGTTTATGGGCTACACCTTC.

The chain uses TRBV13 and TRBJ1-1, with 8 positions matching TRBD1. The trim removed 5 bases at V and 5 bases at J, leaving 7 bases unmatched. The germline gives CDR1 PRHDT, CDR2 FYEKMQ (reference sequence). CDR3 size: 14 residues. The CDR3: CASSLTGGRTEAFF. The CDR3 region has the DNA TGTGCCAGCAGCCTAACAGGGGGTAGGACTGAAGCTTTCTTT.

This clone was detected once. This chain uses TRBV7-8 with TRBJ1-5; D is perhaps TRBD1 (6 bases). Trimming removed 6 bases at V and 3 bases at J, with 15 bases between. CDR3 size: 15 residues. The V gene's germline CDR1 is SGHVS and CDR2 FQNEAQ. The CDR3 DNA follows: TGTGCCAGCAGTTCCGACAGGTCACCCAATCAGCCCCAGCATTTT. Translated: CASSSDRSPNQPQHF.

This clone was counted only a few times. V is TRBV7-2 and J is TRBJ2-7; no reliable D call. V was clipped by 5 bases and J by 0 bases, with 5 bases between them. This CDR3 spans 12 amino acids. Germline lookup yields CDR1 SGHTA and CDR2 FQGNSA. As DNA, the CDR3 is TGTGCCAGCAGCCTTAGCTCCTACGAGCAGTACTTC. It yields the protein CASSLSSYEQYF. Variable domain in full (rest from reference TRBV7-2 and TRBJ2-7): GAGVSQSPSNKVTEKGKDVELRCDPISGHTALYWYRQSLGQGLEFLIYFQGNSAPDKSGLPSDRFSAERTGGSVSTLTIQRTQQEDSAVYLCASSLSSYEQYFGPGTRLTVT.

The CDR3 region is CASSLLAGAYEQYF. DNA of the CDR3: TGTGCCAGCAGCTTACTAGCGGGGGCCTACGAGCAGTACTTC. The chain links TRBV11-2 to TRBJ2-7; 10 bases are a match to TRBD2. CDR3 length: 14 amino acids. The germline CDR1 and CDR2 sequences are SGHAT and FQNNGV. The V gene end was trimmed by 2 bases and the J gene end by 2 bases; junction bases not matched to a gene: 0.

V and J are TRBV5-8 and TRBJ2-1; tentatively, D is TRBD1 (5 bases). V lost 6 bases and J 6 bases, leaving 16 bases between the germline ends. The CDR3 spans 14 residues. Germline lookup yields CDR1 SGHTS and CDR2 YDEGEE. The CDR3 loop is CASTSRRGTNEQFF. CDR3 in DNA: TGTGCCAGCACCTCTAGAAGGGGTACCAATGAGCAGTTCTTC.

The chain couples TRBV9 to TRBJ2-3; a possible D gene is TRBD2 (5 bases). The germline CDR1 and CDR2 sequences are SGDLS and YYNGEE. The CDR3 is 13 amino acids. The V end was cut by 0 bases, the J end by 6 bases, with 8 bases between. The CDR3, as DNA: TGTGCCAGCAGCGTAGATGGCGGGGATACGCAGTATTTT. Its translation: CASSVDGGDTQYF.

This clone was recorded a few times. The DNA of the CDR3 is TGTGCCAGCAGCTCCAGACAGGGGGCGCCGAGTTCACCCCTCCACTTT. Amino acid sequence: CASSSRQGAPSSPLHF. This chain connects TRBV11-2 to TRBJ1-6; TRBD1 aligns across 10 bases. V dropped 4 bases and J dropped 9; count of bases not matched to a gene: 9. This CDR3 is 16 amino acids long. Germline CDR1 and CDR2: SGHAT and FQNNGV.

On this clone: One end of the junction does not line up with germline, which may come from a read error. V gene TRBV7-9 combines with J gene TRBJ1-5; D is ambiguous. The CDR3 spans 12 residues. Germline lookup yields CDR1 SEHNR and CDR2 FQNEAQ (reference sequence). Written as DNA, the CDR3 is TGTTCCAGCGGGCAGAGCAATCAGCCCCAGCATTTT. It is translated as CSSGQSNQPQHF.

The sample holds one count of this clone. J is TRBJ1-5 and V is TRBV10-3; D is possibly TRBD1 (6 bases). Trimming took off 4 bases at V and 5 bases at J, with 12 bases between the two ends. This CDR3 comprises 14 residues. The germline CDR1 and CDR2 sequences are ENHRY and SYGVKD. The CDR3 loop reads CAISGGSGDQPQHF. The CDR3 DNA reads as TGTGCCATCAGTGGAGGTTCAGGGGATCAGCCCCAGCATTTT.

The CDR3 DNA follows: TGTGCCAGCAGCTTAGCCAGACTAGCGGGGGGGATCGATGAGCAGTTCTTC. Its translation is CASSLARLAGGIDEQFF. The V gene is TRBV7-2, the J gene TRBJ2-1, with 14 bases identical to TRBD2. The CDR3 is made up of 17 amino acids. V lost 0 bases to trimming and J lost 8 bases; unmatched junction nucleotides: 6. Germline CDR1 SGHTA, CDR2 FQGNSA.

To note about this clone: The junction does not match germline at one end; this may be a read error. This chain uses TRBV7-9 with TRBJ1-2, with D tentatively TRBD1 (6 bases). This CDR3 has 15 residues. Germline assignment: CDR1 SEHNR and CDR2 FQNEAQ (reference sequence). CDR3 nucleotide sequence: TGTTCCAGCAGCTTAACGGGGGGCGGATACTATGGCTACACCTTC. This translates into CSSSLTGGGYYGYTF.